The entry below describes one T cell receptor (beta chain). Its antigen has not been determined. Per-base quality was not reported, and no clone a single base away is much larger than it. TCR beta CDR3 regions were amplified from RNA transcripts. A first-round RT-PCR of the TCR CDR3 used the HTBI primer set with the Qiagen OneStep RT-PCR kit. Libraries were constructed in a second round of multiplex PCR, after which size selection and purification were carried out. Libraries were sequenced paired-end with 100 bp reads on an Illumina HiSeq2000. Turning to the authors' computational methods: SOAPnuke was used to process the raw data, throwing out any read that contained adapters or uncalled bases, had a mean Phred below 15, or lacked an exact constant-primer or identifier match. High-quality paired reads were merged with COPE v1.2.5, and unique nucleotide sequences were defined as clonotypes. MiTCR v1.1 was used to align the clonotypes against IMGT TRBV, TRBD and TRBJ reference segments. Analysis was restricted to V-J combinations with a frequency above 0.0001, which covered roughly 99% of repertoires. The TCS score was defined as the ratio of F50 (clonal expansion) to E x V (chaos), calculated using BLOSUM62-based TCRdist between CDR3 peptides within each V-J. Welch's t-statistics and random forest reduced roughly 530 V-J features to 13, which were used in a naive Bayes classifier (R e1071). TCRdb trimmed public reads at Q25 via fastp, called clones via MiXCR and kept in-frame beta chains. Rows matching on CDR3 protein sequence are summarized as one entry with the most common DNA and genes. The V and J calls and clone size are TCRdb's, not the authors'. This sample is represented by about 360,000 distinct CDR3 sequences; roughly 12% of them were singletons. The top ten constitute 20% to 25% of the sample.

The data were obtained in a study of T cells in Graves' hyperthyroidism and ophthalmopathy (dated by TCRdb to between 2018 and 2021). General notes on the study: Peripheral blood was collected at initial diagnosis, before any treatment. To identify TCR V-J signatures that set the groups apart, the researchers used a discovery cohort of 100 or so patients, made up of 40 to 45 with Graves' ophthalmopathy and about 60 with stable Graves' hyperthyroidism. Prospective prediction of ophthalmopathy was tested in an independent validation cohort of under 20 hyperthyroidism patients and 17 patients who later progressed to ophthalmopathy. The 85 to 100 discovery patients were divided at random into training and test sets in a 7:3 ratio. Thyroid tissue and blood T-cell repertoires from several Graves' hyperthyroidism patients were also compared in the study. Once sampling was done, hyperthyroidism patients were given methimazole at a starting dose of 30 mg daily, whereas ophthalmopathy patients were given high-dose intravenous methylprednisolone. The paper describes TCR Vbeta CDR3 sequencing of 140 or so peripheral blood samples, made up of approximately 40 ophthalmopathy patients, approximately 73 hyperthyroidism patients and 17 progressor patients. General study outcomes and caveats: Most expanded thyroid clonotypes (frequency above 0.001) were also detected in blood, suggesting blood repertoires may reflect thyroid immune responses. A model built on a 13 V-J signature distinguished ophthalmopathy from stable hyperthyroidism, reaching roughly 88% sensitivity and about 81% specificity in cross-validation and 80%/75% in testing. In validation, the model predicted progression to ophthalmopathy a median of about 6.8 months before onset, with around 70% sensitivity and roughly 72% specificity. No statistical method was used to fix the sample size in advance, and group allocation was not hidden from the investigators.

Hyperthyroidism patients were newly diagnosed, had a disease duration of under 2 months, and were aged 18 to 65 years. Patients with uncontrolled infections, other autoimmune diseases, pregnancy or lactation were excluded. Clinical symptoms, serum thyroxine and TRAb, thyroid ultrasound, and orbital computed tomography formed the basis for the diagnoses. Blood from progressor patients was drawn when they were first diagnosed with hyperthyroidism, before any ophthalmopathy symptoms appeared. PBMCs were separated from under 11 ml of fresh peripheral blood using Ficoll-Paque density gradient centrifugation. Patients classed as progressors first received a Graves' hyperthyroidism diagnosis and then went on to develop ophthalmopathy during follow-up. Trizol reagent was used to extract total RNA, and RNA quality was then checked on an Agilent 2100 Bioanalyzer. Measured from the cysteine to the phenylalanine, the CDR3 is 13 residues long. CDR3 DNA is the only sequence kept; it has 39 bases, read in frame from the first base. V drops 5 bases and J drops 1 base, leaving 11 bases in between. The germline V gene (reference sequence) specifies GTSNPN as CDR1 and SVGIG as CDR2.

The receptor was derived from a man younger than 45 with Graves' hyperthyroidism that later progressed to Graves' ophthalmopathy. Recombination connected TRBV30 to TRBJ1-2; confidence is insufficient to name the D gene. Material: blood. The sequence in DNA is TGTGCCTGGTCGTCGGGGTTTAACTATGGCTACACCTTC. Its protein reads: CAWSSGFNYGYTF.